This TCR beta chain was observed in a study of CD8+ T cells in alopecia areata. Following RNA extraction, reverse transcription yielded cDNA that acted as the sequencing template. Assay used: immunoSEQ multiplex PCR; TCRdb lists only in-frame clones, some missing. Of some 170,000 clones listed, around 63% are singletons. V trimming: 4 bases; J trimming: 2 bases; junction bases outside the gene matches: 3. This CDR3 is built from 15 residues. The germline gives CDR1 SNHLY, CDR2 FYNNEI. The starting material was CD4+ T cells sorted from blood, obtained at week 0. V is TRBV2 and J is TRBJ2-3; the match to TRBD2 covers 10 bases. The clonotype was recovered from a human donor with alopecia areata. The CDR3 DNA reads TGTGCCAGCAGTGGAGCGGGGGGGCCCACAGATACGCAGTATTTT. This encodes CASSGAGGPTDTQYF.